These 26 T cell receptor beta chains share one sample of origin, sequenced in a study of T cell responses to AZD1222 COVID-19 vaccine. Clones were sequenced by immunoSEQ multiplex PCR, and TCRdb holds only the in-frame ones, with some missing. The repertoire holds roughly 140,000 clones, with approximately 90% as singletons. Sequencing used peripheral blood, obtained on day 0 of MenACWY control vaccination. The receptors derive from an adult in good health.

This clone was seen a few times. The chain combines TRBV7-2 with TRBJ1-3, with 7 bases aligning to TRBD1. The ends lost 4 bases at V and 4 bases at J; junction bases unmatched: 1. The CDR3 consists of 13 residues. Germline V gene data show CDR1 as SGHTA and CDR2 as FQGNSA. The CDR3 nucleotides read TGTGCCAGCAGCTGGACAGGAGGAAACACCATATATTTT. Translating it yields CASSWTGGNTIYF.

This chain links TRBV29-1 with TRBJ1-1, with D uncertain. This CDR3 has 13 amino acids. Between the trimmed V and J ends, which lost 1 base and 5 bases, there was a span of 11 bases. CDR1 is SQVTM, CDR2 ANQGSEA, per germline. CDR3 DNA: TGCAGCGTTGAAGGTGGTAGGGAGACTGAAGCTTTCTTT. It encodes CSVEGGRETEAFF.

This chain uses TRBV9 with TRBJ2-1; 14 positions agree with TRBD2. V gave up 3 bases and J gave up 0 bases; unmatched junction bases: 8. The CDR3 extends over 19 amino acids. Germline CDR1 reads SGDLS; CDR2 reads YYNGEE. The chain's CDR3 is CASSATGTSGRPSYNEQFF. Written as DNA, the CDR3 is TGTGCCAGCAGCGCCACCGGGACTAGCGGGAGACCCTCCTACAATGAGCAGTTCTTC.

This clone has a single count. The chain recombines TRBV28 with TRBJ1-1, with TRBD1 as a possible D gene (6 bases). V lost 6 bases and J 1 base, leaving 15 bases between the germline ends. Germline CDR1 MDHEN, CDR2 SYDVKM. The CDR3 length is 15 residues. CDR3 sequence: CASSQQGPKNTEAFF. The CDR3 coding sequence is TGTGCCAGCAGCCAACAGGGACCTAAGAACACTGAAGCTTTCTTT.

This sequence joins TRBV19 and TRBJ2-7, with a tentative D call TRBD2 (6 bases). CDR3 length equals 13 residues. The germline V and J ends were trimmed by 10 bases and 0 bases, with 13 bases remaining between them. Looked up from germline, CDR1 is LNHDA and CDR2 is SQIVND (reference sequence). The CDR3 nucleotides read TGTGCCACCCGGGACTTAAGCTCCTACGAGCAGTACTTC. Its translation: CATRDLSSYEQYF.

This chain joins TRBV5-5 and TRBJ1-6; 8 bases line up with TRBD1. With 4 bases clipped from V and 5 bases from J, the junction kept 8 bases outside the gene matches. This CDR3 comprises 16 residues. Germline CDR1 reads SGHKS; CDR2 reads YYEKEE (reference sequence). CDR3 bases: TGTGCCAGCAGCAGCAGGGGGCCCCGTGATAATTCACCCCTCCACTTT. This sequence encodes CASSSRGPRDNSPLHF.

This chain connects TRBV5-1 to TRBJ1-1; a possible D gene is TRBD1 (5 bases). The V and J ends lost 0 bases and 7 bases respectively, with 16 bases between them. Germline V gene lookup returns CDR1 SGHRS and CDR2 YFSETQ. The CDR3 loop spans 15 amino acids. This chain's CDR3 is CASSLGLDRWNEAFF. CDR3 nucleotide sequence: TGCGCCAGCAGCTTGGGGCTTGACAGATGGAATGAAGCTTTCTTT. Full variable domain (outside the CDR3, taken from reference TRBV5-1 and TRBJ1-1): KAGVTQTPRYLIKTRGQQVTLSCSPISGHRSVSWYQQTPGQGLQFLFEYFSETQRNKGNFPGRFSGRQFSNSRSEMNVSTLELGDSALYLCASSLGLDRWNEAFFGQGTRLTVV.

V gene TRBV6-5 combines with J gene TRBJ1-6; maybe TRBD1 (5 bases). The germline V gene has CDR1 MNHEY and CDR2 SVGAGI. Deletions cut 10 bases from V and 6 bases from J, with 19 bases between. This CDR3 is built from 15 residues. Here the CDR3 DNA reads TGTGCCACAACGCGGGACCTGACAGCTAATTCACCCCTCCACTTT. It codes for CATTRDLTANSPLHF.

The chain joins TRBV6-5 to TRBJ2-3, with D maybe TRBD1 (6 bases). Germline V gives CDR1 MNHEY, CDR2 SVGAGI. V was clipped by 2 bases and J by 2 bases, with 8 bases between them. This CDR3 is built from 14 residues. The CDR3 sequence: CASSYRDNTDTQYF. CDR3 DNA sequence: TGTGCCAGCAGTTACAGGGACAACACAGATACGCAGTATTTT.

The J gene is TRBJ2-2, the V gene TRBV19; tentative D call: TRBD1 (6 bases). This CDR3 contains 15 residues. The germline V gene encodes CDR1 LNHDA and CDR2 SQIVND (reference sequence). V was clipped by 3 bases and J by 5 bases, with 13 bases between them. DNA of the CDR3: TGTGCCAGTAGTATCACGGACAGAGAAACCGGGGAGCTGTTTTTT. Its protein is CASSITDRETGELFF.

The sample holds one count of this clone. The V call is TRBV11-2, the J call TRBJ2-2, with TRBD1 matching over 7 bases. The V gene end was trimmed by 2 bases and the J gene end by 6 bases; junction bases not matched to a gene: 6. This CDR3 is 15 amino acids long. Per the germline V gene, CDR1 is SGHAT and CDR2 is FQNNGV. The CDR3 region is CASSLTQGQAGELFF. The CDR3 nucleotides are TGTGCCAGCAGCTTAACACAGGGGCAGGCCGGGGAGCTGTTTTTT.

The CDR3 DNA is TGTGCCTGGAGTGCCGACTGGGGGGCGGGCAACACTGAAGCTTTCTTT. This translates into CAWSADWGAGNTEAFF. The V gene is TRBV30, the J gene TRBJ1-1, with D possibly TRBD1 on 6 matching bases. Germline CDR1 and CDR2: GTSNPN and SVGIG (reference sequence). Trimming left V 1 base short and J 2 bases short, with 17 bases between. The CDR3 is made up of 16 amino acids.

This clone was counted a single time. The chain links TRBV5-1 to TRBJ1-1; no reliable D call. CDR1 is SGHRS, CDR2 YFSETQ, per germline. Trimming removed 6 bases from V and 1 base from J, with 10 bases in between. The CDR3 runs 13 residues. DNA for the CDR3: TGCGCCAGCACCCCGGGCTGGAACACTGAAGCTTTCTTT. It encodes CASTPGWNTEAFF.

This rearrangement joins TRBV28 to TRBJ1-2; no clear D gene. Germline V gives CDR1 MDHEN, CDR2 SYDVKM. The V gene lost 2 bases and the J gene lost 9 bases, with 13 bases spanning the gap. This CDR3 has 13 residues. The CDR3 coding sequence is TGTGCCAGCAGTTTAGGATCTATTGTTAGCTACACCTTC. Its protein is CASSLGSIVSYTF.

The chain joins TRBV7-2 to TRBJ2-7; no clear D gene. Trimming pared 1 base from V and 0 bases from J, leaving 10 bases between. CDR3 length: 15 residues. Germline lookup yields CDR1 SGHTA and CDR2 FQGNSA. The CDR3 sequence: CASSLVTQPSYEQYF. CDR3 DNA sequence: TGTGCCAGCAGCTTAGTAACACAGCCCTCCTACGAGCAGTACTTC.

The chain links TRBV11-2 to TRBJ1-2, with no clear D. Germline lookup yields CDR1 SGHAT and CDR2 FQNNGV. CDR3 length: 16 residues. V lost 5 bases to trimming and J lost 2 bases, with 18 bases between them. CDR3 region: CASSLHLQAANYGYTF. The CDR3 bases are TGTGCCAGCAGCCTACACCTTCAGGCCGCGAACTATGGCTACACCTTC.

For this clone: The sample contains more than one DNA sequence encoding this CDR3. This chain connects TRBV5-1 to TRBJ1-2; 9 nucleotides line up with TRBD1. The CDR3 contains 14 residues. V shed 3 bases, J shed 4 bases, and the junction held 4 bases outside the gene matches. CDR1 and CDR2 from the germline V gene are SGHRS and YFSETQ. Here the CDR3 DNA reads TGCGCCAGCAGCTCGGGGACAGGGAGCTATGGCTACACCTTC. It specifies CASSSGTGSYGYTF.

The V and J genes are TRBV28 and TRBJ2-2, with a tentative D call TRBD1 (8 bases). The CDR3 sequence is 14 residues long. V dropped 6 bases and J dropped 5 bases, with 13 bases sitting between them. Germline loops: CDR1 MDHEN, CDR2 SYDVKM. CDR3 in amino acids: CASRIQGGTGELFF. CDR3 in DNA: TGTGCCAGCAGGATACAGGGGGGGACCGGGGAGCTGTTTTTT.

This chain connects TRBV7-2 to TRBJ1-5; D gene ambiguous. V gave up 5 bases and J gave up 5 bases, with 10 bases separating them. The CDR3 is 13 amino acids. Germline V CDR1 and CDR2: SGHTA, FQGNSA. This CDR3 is CASSARQYQPQHF. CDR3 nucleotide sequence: TGTGCCAGCAGCGCCCGCCAGTATCAGCCCCAGCATTTT.

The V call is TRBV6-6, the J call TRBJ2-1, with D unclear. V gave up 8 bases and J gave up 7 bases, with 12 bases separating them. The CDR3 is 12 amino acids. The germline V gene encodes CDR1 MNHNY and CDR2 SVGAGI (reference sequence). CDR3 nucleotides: TGTGCCAGCTGTGAGCATTTGAATGAGCAGTTCTTC. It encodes CASCEHLNEQFF.

This CDR3 is CASSPEWGVFRNEQFF. Here the CDR3 DNA reads TGTGCCAGCAGCCCCGAGTGGGGAGTATTCAGGAATGAGCAGTTCTTC. J is TRBJ2-1 and V is TRBV11-2; TRBD2 is a possible D gene (5 bases). The CDR3 runs to 16 residues. CDR1 is SGHAT, CDR2 FQNNGV, per germline. Trimming removed 5 bases at V and 7 bases at J, with 21 bases between.

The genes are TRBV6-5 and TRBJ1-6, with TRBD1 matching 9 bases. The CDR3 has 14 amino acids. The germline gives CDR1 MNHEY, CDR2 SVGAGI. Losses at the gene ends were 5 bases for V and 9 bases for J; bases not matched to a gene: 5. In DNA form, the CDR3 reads TGTGCCAGCAGTCAAACAGGGGGCCGTTCACCCCTCCACTTT. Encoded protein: CASSQTGGRSPLHF.

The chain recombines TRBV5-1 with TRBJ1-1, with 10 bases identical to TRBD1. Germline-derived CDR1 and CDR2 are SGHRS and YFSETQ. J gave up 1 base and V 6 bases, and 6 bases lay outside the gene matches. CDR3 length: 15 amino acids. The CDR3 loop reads CASTRTGGKNTEAFF. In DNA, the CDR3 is TGCGCCAGCACTCGGACAGGGGGTAAGAACACTGAAGCTTTCTTT.

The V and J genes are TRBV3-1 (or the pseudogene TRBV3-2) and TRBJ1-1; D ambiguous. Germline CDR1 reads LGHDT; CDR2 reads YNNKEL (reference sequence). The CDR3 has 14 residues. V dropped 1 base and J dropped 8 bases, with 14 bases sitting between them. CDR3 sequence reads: CASSQVGGNLEAFF. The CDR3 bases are TGTGCCAGCAGCCAAGTGGGAGGTAACCTCGAAGCTTTCTTT.

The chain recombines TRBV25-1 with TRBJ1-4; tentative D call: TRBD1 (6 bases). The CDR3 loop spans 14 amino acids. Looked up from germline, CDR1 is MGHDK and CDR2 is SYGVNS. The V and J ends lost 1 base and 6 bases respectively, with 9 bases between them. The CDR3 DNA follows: TGTGCCAGCAGTGAATTGGGGGGGCATGAAAAACTGTTTTTT. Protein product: CASSELGGHEKLFF.

CDR3 nucleotide sequence: TGTGCCAGCAGTTCTGGCGGGCTTGGGGAGCAGTACTTC. The encoded protein is CASSSGGLGEQYF. The rearrangement joins TRBV27 to TRBJ2-7, with a possible D match to TRBD2 (5 bases). The CDR3 contains 13 residues. Trimming took off 4 bases at V and 7 bases at J, with 14 bases between the two ends. Germline-derived CDR1 and CDR2 are MNHEY and SMNVEV (reference sequence).